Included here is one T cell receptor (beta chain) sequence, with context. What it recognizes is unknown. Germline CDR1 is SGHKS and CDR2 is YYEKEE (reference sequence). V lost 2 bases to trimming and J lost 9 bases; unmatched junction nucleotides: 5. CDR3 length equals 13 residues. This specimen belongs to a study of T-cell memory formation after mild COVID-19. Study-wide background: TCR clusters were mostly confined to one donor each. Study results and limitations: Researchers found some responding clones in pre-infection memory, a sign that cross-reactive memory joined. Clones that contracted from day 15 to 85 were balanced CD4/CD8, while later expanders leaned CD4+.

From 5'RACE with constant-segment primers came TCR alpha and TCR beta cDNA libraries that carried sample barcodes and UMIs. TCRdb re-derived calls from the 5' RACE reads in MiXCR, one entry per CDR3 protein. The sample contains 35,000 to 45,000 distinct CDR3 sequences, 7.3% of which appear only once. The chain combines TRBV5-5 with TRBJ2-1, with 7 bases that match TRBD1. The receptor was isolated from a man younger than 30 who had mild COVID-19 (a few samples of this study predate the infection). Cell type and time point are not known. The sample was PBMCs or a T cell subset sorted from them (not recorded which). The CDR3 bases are TGTGCCAGCAGCTTACAGGGGCAGGGTGAGCAGTTCTTC. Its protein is CASSLQGQGEQFF.